The 5 T cell receptor beta chains below all came from one sample that was sequenced in a study of post-analysis software for immune sequencing data. The study, taken as a whole, reports: With TRBV5-6, TRBV5-1 and TRBV20-1 included, five TRBV segments were more frequent in patients than in controls.

Sequencing libraries made from TCR beta cDNA carried unique molecular identifiers. One entry per CDR3 protein, called by TCRdb with MiXCR from the PCR reads. Of 800,000 to 950,000 distinct CDR3 sequences listed, approximately 57% were seen once; the top ten hold approximately 4.2%. The antigens for these receptors are not known. Material: blood. The receptors come from a girl aged 10 to 17 with multiple sclerosis.

The V and J genes are TRBV15 and TRBJ2-7; no reliable D call. Germline loops: CDR1 LNHNV, CDR2 YYDKDF (reference sequence). V lost 8 bases and J lost 4, with 9 bases in between. There are 11 residues in the CDR3. CDR3 in amino acids: CATSLGYEQYF. CDR3 nucleotide sequence: TGTGCCACCTCTTTAGGGTACGAGCAGTACTTC.

V gene TRBV5-1 combines with J gene TRBJ1-1, with no clear D. Germline assignment: CDR1 SGHRS and CDR2 YFSETQ. The V gene lost 4 bases and the J gene lost 6 bases, with 13 bases spanning the gap. CDR3 size: 13 residues. In DNA, the CDR3 is TGCGCCAGCAGCCCTGAGGGAGCCTCTGAAGCTTTCTTT. Translating it yields CASSPEGASEAFF.

The chain's CDR3 is CASSEVPGQDTQYF. The CDR3, as DNA: TGTGCCAGCAGTGAAGTTCCAGGACAAGATACGCAGTATTTT. V gene TRBV6-1 combines with J gene TRBJ2-3; TRBD1 might be the D (5 bases). Germline values: CDR1 MNHNS, CDR2 SASEGT. V dropped 1 base and J dropped 5 bases, with 10 bases sitting between them. The CDR3 loop spans 14 amino acids.

The gene calls are TRBV3-1 and TRBJ2-1; D not certain. Germline V gene data show CDR1 as LGHDT and CDR2 as YNNKEL (reference sequence). CDR3 length: 15 amino acids. V was trimmed by 1 base and J by 5 bases, leaving 12 bases between them. This CDR3 reads CASSQVRAGDNEQFF. In DNA form, the CDR3 reads TGTGCCAGCAGCCAAGTTCGGGCCGGAGACAATGAGCAGTTCTTC.

This clonotype was counted between two and nine times. The gene calls are TRBV7-9 and TRBJ2-3, with 8 bases aligning to TRBD2. The V gene's germline CDR1 is SEHNR and CDR2 FQNEAQ (reference sequence). V gave up 5 bases and J gave up 4 bases; unmatched junction bases: 8. The CDR3 length is 15 residues. CDR3 residues: CASSGGLELADTQYF. CDR3 nucleotides: TGTGCCAGCAGCGGGGGACTAGAGTTAGCAGATACGCAGTATTTT.